This T cell receptor beta chain was obtained from a study of OX40 agonist ivuxolimab in advanced cancers. Overall study context: Dosing consisted of intravenous ivuxolimab at 0.01 to 10 mg/kg every 2 weeks. Three patients responded partially, comprising one with hepatocellular carcinoma and two with cutaneous melanoma.

Clones were read by immunoSEQ multiplex PCR, and TCRdb kept only the in-frame ones, dropping some. The repertoire holds over 60,000 clones, with 80% to 85% as singletons. The TCR was taken from an adult with an advanced solid tumor such as melanoma, head and neck, liver or kidney cancer. Sequencing used CD4+ or CD8+ T cells sorted from blood, obtained in a trial of the OX40 agonist ivuxolimab.

This CDR3 reads CASSHGLTQKFGNTIYF. As DNA, the CDR3 is TGTGCCAGCAGCCATGGACTGACCCAGAAATTCGGAAACACCATATATTTT. The gene calls are TRBV7-9 and TRBJ1-3; D unclear. Trimming pared 5 bases from V and 4 bases from J, leaving 21 bases between. Germline CDR1 and CDR2: SEHNR and FQNEAQ (reference sequence). The CDR3 has 17 amino acids.